This T cell receptor (beta chain) was sequenced for a study of OX40 agonist ivuxolimab in advanced cancers. Produced via immunoSEQ multiplex PCR; TCRdb's table is partial and in-frame only. The table shows roughly 36,000 clones, with 74% occurring only once. Germline values: CDR1 SNHLY, CDR2 FYNNEI. This CDR3 is 16 amino acids long. Trimming stripped 7 bases from V and 10 bases from J, with 25 bases between. The chain couples TRBV2 to TRBJ1-4, with D possibly TRBD1 on 6 matching bases. Sequenced here: CD4+ or CD8+ T cells sorted from blood, sampled in a trial of the OX40 agonist ivuxolimab. The TCR was taken from an adult with an advanced solid tumor such as melanoma, head and neck, liver or kidney cancer. CDR3: CASNLAGTYSIGKLFF. Here the CDR3 DNA reads TGTGCCAGCAATCTAGCCGGGACATACTCTATAGGAAAACTGTTTTTT. The complete variable domain, with remaining parts taken from reference TRBV2 and TRBJ1-4, reads EPEVTQTPSHQVTQMGQEVILRCVPISNHLYFYWYRQILGQKVEFLVSFYNNEISEKSEIFDDQFSVERPDGSNFTLKIRSTKLEDSAMYFCASNLAGTYSIGKLFFGSGTQLSVL.